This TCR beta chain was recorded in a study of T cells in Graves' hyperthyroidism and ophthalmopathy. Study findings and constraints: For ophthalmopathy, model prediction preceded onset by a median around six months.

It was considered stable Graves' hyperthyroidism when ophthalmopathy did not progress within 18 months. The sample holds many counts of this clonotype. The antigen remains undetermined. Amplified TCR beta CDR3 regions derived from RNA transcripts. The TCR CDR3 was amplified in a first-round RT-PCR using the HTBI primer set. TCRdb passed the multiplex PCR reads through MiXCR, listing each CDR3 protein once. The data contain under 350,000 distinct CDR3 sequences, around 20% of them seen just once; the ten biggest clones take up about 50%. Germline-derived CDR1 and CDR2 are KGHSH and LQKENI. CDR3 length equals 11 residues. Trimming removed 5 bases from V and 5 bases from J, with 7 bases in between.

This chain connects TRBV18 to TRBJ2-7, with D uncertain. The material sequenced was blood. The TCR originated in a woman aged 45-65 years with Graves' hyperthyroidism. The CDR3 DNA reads TGTGCCAGCTCATTGTCCGACGAGCAGTACTTC. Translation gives CASSLSDEQYF.